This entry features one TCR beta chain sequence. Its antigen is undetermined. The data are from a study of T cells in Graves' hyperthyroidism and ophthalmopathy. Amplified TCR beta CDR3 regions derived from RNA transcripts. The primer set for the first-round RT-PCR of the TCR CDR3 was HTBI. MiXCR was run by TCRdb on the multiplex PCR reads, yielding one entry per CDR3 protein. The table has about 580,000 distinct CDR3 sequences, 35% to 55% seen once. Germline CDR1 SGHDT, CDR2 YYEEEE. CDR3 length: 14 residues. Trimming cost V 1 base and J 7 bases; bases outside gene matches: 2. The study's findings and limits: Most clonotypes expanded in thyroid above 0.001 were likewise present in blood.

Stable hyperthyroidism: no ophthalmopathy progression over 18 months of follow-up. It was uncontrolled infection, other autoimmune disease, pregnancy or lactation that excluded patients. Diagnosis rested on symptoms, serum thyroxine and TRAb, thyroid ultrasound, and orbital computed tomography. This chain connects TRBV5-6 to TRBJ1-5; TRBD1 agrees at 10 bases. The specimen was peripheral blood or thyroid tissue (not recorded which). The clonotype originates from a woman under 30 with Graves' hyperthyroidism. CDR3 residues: CASSLWDRGQPQHF. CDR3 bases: TGTGCCAGCAGCTTGTGGGACAGGGGCCAGCCCCAGCATTTT.